This is a list of T cell receptor beta chains from one sample in a study of shared T cell receptors in the human thymus. The method was immunoSEQ multiplex PCR; TCRdb's version includes in-frame clones alone and lacks a portion of them. The sample gives over 650,000 clones, 80% to 90% of which show up once; 0.0094% is in the top ten. These same data were also listed under a study on human thymus T cells.

Sequenced input: thymocytes. These receptors were collected from a boy less than two years old with a congenital heart defect. Each CDR3 is given with its conserved first and last residue. D genes are given only for firm matches. Only some rows state a clone size, as once, few, many or a class for expanded clones.

CATRRWDRVKDTQYF,TGTGCCACGCGCCGATGGGACAGGGTTAAAGATACGCAGTATTTT,TRBV6-5,TRBD1,TRBJ2-3,NA
CASSSYDEQFF,TGTGCCAGCAGTTCCTATGATGAGCAGTTCTTC,TRBV27,NA,TRBJ2-1,NA
CSVEDPSVDTQYF,TGCAGCGTTGAAGATCCCAGTGTGGATACGCAGTATTTT,TRBV29-1,NA,TRBJ2-3,NA
CASSYPGSSYEQYF,TGTGCCAGCAGCTATCCGGGGAGCTCCTACGAGCAGTACTTC,TRBV7-2,NA,TRBJ2-7,once
CASSLQGATYNEQFF,TGTGCCAGCAGCTTACAGGGGGCCACCTACAATGAGCAGTTCTTC,TRBV11-1,TRBD1,TRBJ2-1,NA
CASSENTREQYF,TGCGCCAGCAGTGAAAACACCAGGGAGCAGTACTTC,TRBV10-2,NA,TRBJ2-7,NA
CASSHIPRHPNYGYTF,TGTGCCAGCAGCCACATACCCCGACATCCTAACTATGGCTACACCTTC,TRBV7-9,NA,TRBJ1-2,NA
CASSQGRPTISSYNSPLHF,TGCGCCAGCAGCCAAGGCCGCCCAACTATTAGCTCCTATAATTCACCCCTCCACTTT,TRBV4-1,NA,TRBJ1-6,NA
CAWSVAETDTQYF,TGTGCCTGGAGTGTGGCAGAAACAGATACGCAGTATTTT,TRBV30,NA,TRBJ2-3,NA
CASSPMGQTYSGANVLTF,TGTGCCAGCAGCCCGATGGGACAGACCTACTCTGGGGCCAACGTCCTGACTTTC,TRBV5-6,TRBD1,TRBJ2-6,NA
CASAGGATDTQYF,TGTGCCAGCGCGGGGGGCGCGACAGATACGCAGTATTTT,TRBV27,TRBD2,TRBJ2-3,NA
CASSQDGSGESTDTQYF,TGCGCCAGCAGCCAAGATGGGTCGGGGGAAAGCACAGATACGCAGTATTTT,TRBV4-3,NA,TRBJ2-3,NA
CASSPKGAIDTEAFF,TGTGCCAGCAGCCCGAAGGGGGCTATTGACACTGAAGCTTTCTTT,TRBV5-4,TRBD1,TRBJ1-1,NA
CASSPHSGRGPTTDTQYF,TGTGCCAGCTCACCACACAGCGGGAGAGGACCCACCACAGATACGCAGTATTTT,TRBV18,TRBD2,TRBJ2-3,NA
CASSLLAGRETQYF,TGTGCCAGCAGCTTACTAGCGGGGCGGGAGACCCAGTACTTC,TRBV11-2,TRBD2,TRBJ2-5,NA
CASSLRGYNEQFF,TGTGCCAGCAGCTTACGCGGATACAATGAGCAGTTCTTC,TRBV7-2,NA,TRBJ2-1,NA
CASSPHRAGQSLSTGELFF,TGTGCCAGCAGCCCCCACCGGGCGGGACAGTCCCTTTCAACCGGGGAGCTGTTTTTT,TRBV7-9,NA,TRBJ2-2,NA
CASSESCGRGADTQYF,TGCGCCAGCAGTGAGTCGTGTGGGAGAGGCGCAGATACGCAGTATTTT,TRBV10-2,NA,TRBJ2-3,NA
CASVASGGAFYEQYF,TGTGCCAGCGTTGCCTCAGGGGGCGCTTTTTACGAGCAGTACTTC,TRBV2,TRBD1,TRBJ2-7,NA
CAISEGSGSTDTQYF,TGTGCCATCAGTGAGGGTAGCGGTAGCACAGATACGCAGTATTTT,TRBV10-3,NA,TRBJ2-3,NA
CASSLLAYEQYF,TGTGCCAGCAGCCTCTTGGCATACGAGCAGTACTTC,TRBV11-2,NA,TRBJ2-7,NA
CASSPGLAVTDTQYF,TGTGCCAGCAGTCCCGGACTAGCGGTCACAGATACGCAGTATTTT,TRBV27,TRBD2,TRBJ2-3,NA
CAISGARLAGGLTYNEQFF,TGTGCCATCAGCGGAGCACGACTAGCGGGGGGCCTTACCTACAATGAGCAGTTCTTC,TRBV10-3,TRBD2,TRBJ2-1,NA
CATSRERTSGANEQFF,TGTGCCACCAGCAGAGAGAGGACTAGCGGGGCGAATGAGCAGTTCTTC,TRBV15,TRBD2,TRBJ2-1,NA
CASSGGGTFNNEQFF,TGTGCCAGCAGCGGCGGGGGGACGTTTAACAATGAGCAGTTCTTC,TRBV9,TRBD2,TRBJ2-1,NA
CASSFARVEGDTQYF,TGCGCCAGCAGCTTCGCGCGGGTTGAGGGAGATACGCAGTATTTT,TRBV5-1,NA,TRBJ2-3,NA
CASSVAGTGHETQYF,TGTGCCAGCAGCGTAGCTGGAACAGGGCACGAGACCCAGTACTTC,TRBV9,NA,TRBJ2-5,NA
CSAQQETQYF,TGCAGCGCCCAACAAGAGACCCAGTACTTC,TRBV29-1,NA,TRBJ2-5,NA
CASSTSIPQYF,TGTGCCAGTAGTACAAGCATCCCCCAGTACTTC,TRBV19,NA,TRBJ2-5,once
CASSPVDQGQGGEQYF,TGTGCCAGCAGCCCAGTAGACCAGGGACAGGGCGGCGAGCAGTACTTC,TRBV7-2,TRBD1,TRBJ2-7,NA
CASSLDTRGRPVYEQYF,TGCGCCAGCAGCTTGGATACCAGGGGGCGCCCCGTTTACGAGCAGTACTTC,TRBV5-1,TRBD1,TRBJ2-7,NA
CASSAHRKETQYF,TGTGCCAGTAGTGCCCACAGAAAAGAGACCCAGTACTTC,TRBV19,NA,TRBJ2-5,NA
CASSPWRLGGNQPQHF,TGTGCCAGCAGTCCATGGCGTCTGGGCGGCAATCAGCCCCAGCATTTT,TRBV27,NA,TRBJ1-5,NA
CASSLMMTVFGYTF,TGTGCCAGCAGCCTCATGATGACAGTTTTTGGCTACACCTTC,TRBV7-9,NA,TRBJ1-2,NA
CSAGLAGGHPETQYF,TGCAGCGCGGGACTAGCGGGGGGGCACCCTGAGACCCAGTACTTC,TRBV29-1,TRBD2,TRBJ2-5,NA
CASRGTGTDTGELFF,TGTGCCAGCAGGGGGACAGGGACGGACACCGGGGAGCTGTTTTTT,TRBV27,TRBD1,TRBJ2-2,NA
CASSLKQGEVYEQYF,TGTGCCAGCAGTTTAAAACAGGGGGAGGTCTACGAGCAGTACTTC,TRBV28,TRBD1,TRBJ2-7,NA
CASSQSSLRVGELFF,TGCGCCAGCAGCCAAAGTTCGCTGAGGGTCGGGGAGCTGTTTTTT,TRBV4-3,NA,TRBJ2-2,few
CASSLAGAGTDTQYF,TGTGCCAGCAGCTTAGCGGGAGCTGGCACAGATACGCAGTATTTT,TRBV7-8,NA,TRBJ2-3,NA
CAKRRGNTEAFF,TGTGCCAAAAGGCGGGGGAACACTGAAGCTTTCTTT,TRBV7-2,NA,TRBJ1-1,NA
CASSHLETGGFTEAFF,TGCGCCAGCAGCCACTTGGAAACAGGGGGTTTCACTGAAGCTTTCTTT,TRBV4-1,TRBD1,TRBJ1-1,NA
CASSLGLGQGRTNEKLFF,TGCGCCAGCAGCTTGGGGCTGGGACAGGGAAGAACTAATGAAAAACTGTTTTTT,TRBV5-1,TRBD1,TRBJ1-4,NA
CAWATRRGSYNEQFF,TGTGCCTGGGCCACGAGAAGGGGCTCCTACAATGAGCAGTTCTTC,TRBV30,NA,TRBJ2-1,NA
CASSLGYGEETQYF,TGTGCCAGCAGTTTAGGGTACGGGGAGGAGACCCAGTACTTC,TRBV27,NA,TRBJ2-5,NA
CASSGSGGLENSPLHF,TGTGCCAGCAGCGGGTCTGGAGGTTTAGAAAATTCACCCCTCCACTTT,TRBV5-5,NA,TRBJ1-6,NA
CASSQEDRGRFNSPLHF,TGCGCCAGCAGCCAAGAAGACAGGGGGCGTTTCAATTCCCCCCTCCACTTT,TRBV4-1,TRBD1,TRBJ1-6,few
CASSLGGQGIYEQYF,TGTGCCAGCAGTTTAGGCGGACAGGGTATATACGAGCAGTACTTC,TRBV27,TRBD1,TRBJ2-7,NA
CSEGGRVTDTQYF,TGCAGCGAGGGCGGGAGGGTAACAGATACGCAGTATTTT,TRBV29-1,TRBD2,TRBJ2-3,once
CASSYGDRAAFF,TGTGCCAGCAGTTACGGTGACAGGGCCGCTTTCTTT,TRBV6-6,TRBD1,TRBJ1-1,NA
CASSEPPSRVSGANVLTF,TGTGCCAGCAGCGAGCCTCCGTCCAGGGTATCTGGGGCCAACGTCCTGACTTTC,TRBV28,NA,TRBJ2-6,NA
CASSTGTGRTEAFF,TGTGCCAGCAGTACCGGGACAGGGCGAACTGAAGCTTTCTTT,TRBV6-5,TRBD1,TRBJ1-1,NA
CASRGNFGLVTGELFF,TGTGCCAGCAGGGGTAATTTCGGACTAGTAACCGGGGAGCTGTTTTTT,TRBV28,TRBD2,TRBJ2-2,NA
CARSPDRKTHYEQYF,TGTGCCAGATCCCCCGACAGGAAGACCCACTACGAGCAGTACTTC,TRBV27,NA,TRBJ2-7,NA
CASSESDRDRVTDTQYF,TGCGCCAGCAGTGAGTCTGACCGGGACAGGGTTACAGATACGCAGTATTTT,TRBV10-2,TRBD1,TRBJ2-3,few